The 27 T cell receptor beta chains below come from one sample, sequenced in a study of Ad26.COV2.S vaccination and SARS-CoV-2 variants. Clones were read by immunoSEQ multiplex PCR, and TCRdb kept only the in-frame ones, dropping some. The sample has hundreds of thousands of clones; 65% to 90% are singletons. Specified treatment: roughly 20 received Ad26.COV2.S at low or high dose, single or two shots; about 5 received placebo; per-sample allocation not given. Sampling happened 63 days after the first vaccine or placebo injection. The sample was peripheral blood, taken in a trial of Ad26.COV2.S vaccine versus placebo. The receptors come from a person aged 18-65 years who received the Ad26.COV2.S COVID-19 vaccine or a placebo.

The chain joins TRBV12-3 or TRBV12-4 to TRBJ1-2; no clear D gene. The CDR3 has 13 residues. V shed 1 base and J shed 4 bases, with 7 bases lying between them. The CDR3 bases are TGTGCCAGCAGTTTAGAAGGGAGCTATGGCTACACCTTC. The encoded protein is CASSLEGSYGYTF.

The V call is TRBV9, the J call TRBJ1-4; the D gene is possibly TRBD1 (5 bases). Germline lookup yields CDR1 SGDLS and CDR2 YYNGEE. This CDR3 spans 13 amino acids. The V end was cut by 6 bases, the J end by 10 bases, with 16 bases between. CDR3 protein: CASNAGWDGKLFF. For the CDR3, the DNA is TGTGCCAGCAACGCGGGATGGGACGGAAAACTGTTTTTT.

This rearrangement joins TRBV12-3 or TRBV12-4 to TRBJ2-1; no clear D. The germline V and J ends were trimmed by 2 bases and 9 bases, with 8 bases remaining between them. The CDR3 extends over 12 amino acids. The CDR3 region is CASSLIGSEQFF. The CDR3 DNA follows: TGTGCCAGCAGTTTAATAGGGTCTGAGCAGTTCTTC.

This clone was seen once. Other DNA sequences in this specimen translate into the identical CDR3. The chain links TRBV12-3 or TRBV12-4 to TRBJ2-3; D unresolved. This CDR3 is built from 11 residues. V was shortened by 8 bases and J by 1 base, with 4 bases between the two germline ends. In DNA form, the CDR3 reads TGTGCCAGCTCCCGCACAGATACGCAGTATTTT. It encodes CASSRTDTQYF.

CDR3 sequence reads: CASSPIWTSASTDTQYF. In DNA, the CDR3 is TGTGCCAGCTCGCCGATTTGGACTAGCGCTAGCACAGATACGCAGTATTTT. This sequence joins TRBV18 and TRBJ2-3; TRBD2 matches 9 bases. The CDR3 runs 17 residues. The germline V gene encodes CDR1 KGHSH and CDR2 LQKENI. Trimming removed 6 bases from V and 0 bases from J; junction bases left unmatched: 10.

This clone was found a few times. V usage is TRBV19 and J usage is TRBJ2-2; TRBD1 matches 7 bases. V was clipped by 5 bases and J by 5 bases; unmatched bases: 8. The CDR3 is 15 amino acids. Germline V gene sequence: CDR1 LNHDA, CDR2 SQIVND (reference sequence). CDR3 sequence reads: CASSLQQGITGELFF. For the CDR3, the DNA is TGTGCCAGTAGTTTGCAACAGGGGATAACCGGGGAGCTGTTTTTT.

This clone was seen once. V gene TRBV19 combines with J gene TRBJ1-3; D is undetermined. The CDR3 spans 13 residues. The V gene lost 5 bases and the J gene lost 7 bases, with 12 bases spanning the gap. The germline gives CDR1 LNHDA, CDR2 SQIVND (reference sequence). The CDR3 region has the DNA TGTGCCAGTAGTCCTGGCCCTTCCAACACCATATATTTT. Protein sequence: CASSPGPSNTIYF.

The chain couples TRBV12-3 or TRBV12-4 to TRBJ2-5; no clear D. The ends were cut back, 5 bases at V and 0 bases at J, with 4 bases in the middle. CDR3 length: 12 residues. The CDR3 region is CASSTNQETQYF. CDR3 nucleotide sequence: TGTGCCAGCAGTACAAACCAAGAGACCCAGTACTTC.

The J gene is TRBJ2-7, the V gene TRBV9; TRBD1 matches 7 bases. Trimming removed 3 bases from V and 5 bases from J; junction bases left unmatched: 14. CDR3 size: 16 residues. In germline, CDR1 is SGDLS, CDR2 YYNGEE. The CDR3 region has the DNA TGTGCCAGCAGCGAAGGGGGCAGGGCCCGGTGGGACGAGCAGTACTTC. It specifies CASSEGGRARWDEQYF.

V usage is TRBV7-2 and J usage is TRBJ1-6; 9 nucleotides match TRBD1. J lost 10 bases, V lost 6 bases, and 7 bases had no gene match. There are 14 residues in the CDR3. Germline CDR1 SGHTA, CDR2 FQGNSA. The CDR3 coding sequence is TGTGCCAGCAGAGAGAGACAGGGGGGGTCACCCCTCCACTTT. This gives the protein CASRERQGGSPLHF.

As concerns this clone: One end of the junction is discordant with germline, which a read error may explain. The chain is built from TRBV19 and TRBJ1-2, with a weak D call TRBD1 (5 bases). The CDR3 covers 15 residues. The germline CDR1 and CDR2 sequences are LNHDA and SQIVND (reference sequence). The DNA for the CDR3 is TGTGCCAGTAGTCTAGACCCCGGACAAACCTATGGCTACACCTTC. Translated: CASSLDPGQTYGYTF. The full variable domain, completed using reference TRBV19 and TRBJ1-2, is DGGITQSPKYLFRKEGQNVTLSCEQNLNHDAMYWYRQDPGQGLRLIYYSQIVNDFQKGDIAEGYSVSREKKESFPLTVTSAQKNPTAFYLCASSLDPGQTYGYTFGSGTRLTVV.

This clone has ten or more counts. The chain carries TRBV5-1 and TRBJ1-1; 7 positions match TRBD1. Trimming cost V 2 bases and J 5 bases; bases outside gene matches: 9. The germline CDR1 and CDR2 sequences are SGHRS and YFSETQ. The CDR3 is 15 residues long. In nucleotides, the CDR3 is TGCGCCAGCAGCTTAGTCGCAGGGGGAGGTACTGAAGCTTTCTTT. It yields the protein CASSLVAGGGTEAFF. The full variable domain, with the rest looked up from reference TRBV5-1 and TRBJ1-1, is KAGVTQTPRYLIKTRGQQVTLSCSPISGHRSVSWYQQTPGQGLQFLFEYFSETQRNKGNFPGRFSGRQFSNSRSEMNVSTLELGDSALYLCASSLVAGGGTEAFFGQGTRLTVV.

The J gene is TRBJ2-7, the V gene TRBV27; D possibly corresponds to TRBD1 (7 bases). The CDR3 covers 14 residues. V was shortened by 2 bases and J by 2 bases, with 10 bases between the two germline ends. Germline-derived CDR1 and CDR2 are MNHEY and SMNVEV (reference sequence). The CDR3 DNA follows: TGTGCCAGCAGTTTAATCAGGGGGGCCTACGAGCAGTACTTC. Translation: CASSLIRGAYEQYF.

V is TRBV6-4 and J is TRBJ2-1; 10 bases are a match to TRBD2. Trimming at V came to 4 bases and at J to 2 bases, leaving 5 bases not matched to a gene. The germline gives CDR1 MRHNA, CDR2 SNTAGT. The CDR3 has 16 residues. The CDR3 DNA reads as TGTGCCAGCAGTGCCAGGACTAGCGGAGCCTACAATGAGCAGTTCTTC. This translates into CASSARTSGAYNEQFF.

This sequence joins TRBV4-2 and TRBJ1-6; 7 nucleotides match TRBD1. Trimming removed 2 bases from V and 10 bases from J; junction bases left unmatched: 5. The germline CDR1 and CDR2 sequences are LGHNA and YNFKEQ. This CDR3 comprises 14 residues. DNA for the CDR3: TGTGCCAGCAGCCAAACAGGGGTAGGATCACCCCTCCACTTT. Amino acid sequence: CASSQTGVGSPLHF.

This chain connects TRBV3-1 (or the pseudogene TRBV3-2) to TRBJ2-2; TRBD1 might be the D (6 bases). CDR3 length equals 14 residues. V was pared by 5 bases and J by 3 bases, with 10 bases between. Germline V gives CDR1 LGHDT, CDR2 YNNKEL (reference sequence). The DNA for the CDR3 is TGTGCCAGCAGCGTTCAGGGGTACACCGGGGAGCTGTTTTTT. This sequence encodes CASSVQGYTGELFF.

The chain is built from TRBV9 and TRBJ2-2, with 10 bases fitting TRBD1. CDR3 length: 16 residues. With 3 bases clipped from V and 5 bases from J, the junction kept 7 bases outside the gene matches. The V gene's germline CDR1 is SGDLS and CDR2 YYNGEE. CDR3 bases: TGTGCCAGCAGCGGATCCGGGACAGGGGTGACCGGGGAGCTGTTTTTT. Translated: CASSGSGTGVTGELFF. The whole variable domain, remainder taken from reference TRBV9 and TRBJ2-2, is DSGVTQTPKHLITATGQRVTLRCSPRSGDLSVYWYQQSLDQGLQFLIQYYNGEERAKGNILERFSAQQFPDLHSELNLSSLELGDSALYFCASSGSGTGVTGELFFGEGSRLTVL.

The chain uses TRBV20-1 and TRBJ1-3; D is uncertain. CDR3 length: 14 amino acids. V dropped 3 bases and J dropped 0 bases, with 9 bases sitting between them. Germline V CDR1 and CDR2: DFQATT, SNEGSKA (reference sequence). CDR3 region: CSASNLLSGNTIYF. The DNA of the CDR3 is TGCAGTGCTAGTAATCTCCTCTCTGGAAACACCATATATTTT.

This clone was detected a few times. V usage is TRBV6-5 and J usage is TRBJ1-5; weak D call: TRBD1 (6 bases). The CDR3 spans 14 residues. CDR1 is MNHEY, CDR2 SVGAGI, per germline. Trimming cost V 7 bases and J 3 bases, with 13 bases left between them. The CDR3 region is CASIKDSFNQPQHF. The CDR3 DNA is TGTGCCAGCATAAAGGACAGCTTCAATCAGCCCCAGCATTTT.

The chain has TRBV7-9 and TRBJ2-1; 8 nucleotides align to TRBD2. The germline V gene has CDR1 SEHNR and CDR2 FQNEAQ (reference sequence). V gave up 1 base and J gave up 2 bases; unmatched junction bases: 7. The CDR3 is 17 residues long. CDR3 bases: TGTGCCAGCAGCTTAGGTCGGCGGGAGGCAACCTACAATGAGCAGTTCTTC. Translated, it gives CASSLGRREATYNEQFF.

This chain uses TRBV6-5 with TRBJ1-4; the D is unclear. Trimming took off 6 bases at V and 6 bases at J, with 17 bases between the two ends. Looked up from germline, CDR1 is MNHEY and CDR2 is SVGAGI. The CDR3 loop spans 15 amino acids. CDR3 nucleotide sequence: TGTGCCAGCAGCCGCGGACGGACTGTCTATGAAAAACTGTTTTTT. Protein: CASSRGRTVYEKLFF.

The CDR3 bases are TGCGCCAGCGGGAGGAGGGACAATGAGCAGTTCTTC. Protein product: CASGRRDNEQFF. The V call is TRBV10-2, the J call TRBJ2-1; perhaps TRBD2 as D (6 bases). V lost 8 bases and J lost 5, with 10 bases in between. Per germline, CDR1 WSHSY and CDR2 SAAADI. This CDR3 is 12 amino acids long.

The V call is TRBV28, the J call TRBJ2-7; 8 nucleotides line up with TRBD1. The CDR3 loop spans 15 amino acids. V lost 6 bases and J lost 2; bases outside the gene matches: 9. Germline V gene data show CDR1 as MDHEN and CDR2 as SYDVKM. In DNA, the CDR3 is TGTGCCAGCAGCACTCGGACAGGGCCTACCTACGAGCAGTACTTC. Translation gives CASSTRTGPTYEQYF.

The rearrangement links TRBV6-1 to TRBJ1-2, with 7 positions matching TRBD1. The CDR3 loop spans 15 amino acids. V gave up 2 bases and J gave up 5 bases; unmatched junction bases: 8. Germline V gives CDR1 MNHNS, CDR2 SASEGT. Written as DNA, the CDR3 is TGTGCCAGCAGTGAATGGAAGGGGGCGGGTTATGGCTACACCTTC. Its protein is CASSEWKGAGYGYTF.

This clone was detected many times. The V and J genes are TRBV28 and TRBJ2-6, with D uncertain. This CDR3 comprises 20 residues. CDR1 and CDR2 from the germline V gene are MDHEN and SYDVKM. V was clipped by 5 bases and J by 1 base, with 24 bases between them. CDR3 protein: CASSLLMDRTGASGANVLTF. For the CDR3, the DNA is TGTGCCAGCAGTCTCCTGATGGACCGGACGGGTGCATCTGGGGCCAACGTCCTGACTTTC.

The chain has TRBV27 and TRBJ1-1, with 12 bases identical to TRBD1. Germline lookup yields CDR1 MNHEY and CDR2 SMNVEV (reference sequence). The CDR3 spans 15 residues. With V trimmed by 5 bases and J by 5 bases, 6 bases remained unmatched. CDR3 sequence (DNA): TGTGCCAGCAGTCCGGGACAGGGGGCTGTTACTGAAGCTTTCTTT. Protein: CASSPGQGAVTEAFF.

This rearrangement joins TRBV11-2 to TRBJ2-7, with unresolved D. This CDR3 spans 15 amino acids. Between the trimmed V and J ends, which lost 5 bases and 0 bases, there was a span of 14 bases. CDR1 and CDR2 from the germline V gene are SGHAT and FQNNGV. The CDR3 here is CASSTRQLSSYEQYF. Here the CDR3 DNA reads TGTGCCAGCAGCACCCGGCAGCTGAGCTCCTACGAGCAGTACTTC.